These 10 T cell receptor beta chains came from one sample sequenced in a study of blood T cell repertoires in COVID-19. TCRdb's table, derived via immunoSEQ multiplex PCR, lists solely in-frame clones and lacks some. The top ten clones hold 5% to 6% of a sample with some 350,000 clones, 88% of them seen once. Sequencing used PBMCs or T cells enriched from blood (not recorded which). The receptors were gathered from a man aged 25-45 years who had recovered from COVID-19.

This clone has only a few counts. This chain joins TRBV28 and TRBJ1-4; TRBD1 matches at 8 bases. The germline V gene encodes CDR1 MDHEN and CDR2 SYDVKM. This CDR3 comprises 14 residues. V dropped 8 bases and J dropped 8; count of bases not matched to a gene: 10. The DNA of the CDR3 is TGTGCCAGCGTTCCGGGACAGGTAAACGAAAAACTGTTTTTT. This encodes CASVPGQVNEKLFF.

The CDR3: CASSPSGYTYEQYF. The CDR3 nucleotides are TGTGCCAGCTCACCCTCCGGGTACACCTACGAGCAGTACTTC. The rearrangement uses TRBV18 and TRBJ2-7; unclear D gene. CDR1 is KGHSH, CDR2 LQKENI, per germline. This CDR3 comprises 14 residues. V shed 3 bases and J shed 2 bases, with 11 bases lying between them. Combining the CDR3 with reference TRBV18 and TRBJ2-7 gives the whole variable domain NAGVMQNPRHLVRRRGQEARLRCSPMKGHSHVYWYRQLPEEGLKFMVYLQKENIIDESGMPKERFSAEFPKEGPSILRIQQVVRGDSAAYFCASSPSGYTYEQYFGPGTRLTVT.

This clone was counted only a few times. The gene calls are TRBV3-1 (or the pseudogene TRBV3-2) and TRBJ1-5, with 8 bases aligning to TRBD1. Germline V gives CDR1 LGHDT, CDR2 YNNKEL (reference sequence). After removal of 0 bases from V and 7 bases from J, the junction contained 8 bases not matched to a gene. This CDR3 spans 16 amino acids. This CDR3 is CASSQDRTGFGQPQHF. CDR3 nucleotide sequence: TGTGCCAGCAGCCAAGATCGGACAGGGTTCGGGCAGCCCCAGCATTTT.

This chain joins TRBV15 and TRBJ1-2; TRBD1 matches at 9 bases. Germline CDR1 is LNHNV and CDR2 is YYDKDF (reference sequence). Germline trimming cut 2 bases from V and 2 bases from J; bases unmatched to any gene: 6. CDR3 length: 16 residues. As DNA, the CDR3 is TGTGCCACCAGCAGAAAAGGACAGGGGAACAACTATGGCTACACCTTC. Translating gives CATSRKGQGNNYGYTF.

This clone appeared a single time. The V gene is TRBV27, the J gene TRBJ2-7; 12 nucleotides match TRBD1. V trimming: 5 bases; J trimming: 5 bases; junction bases outside the gene matches: 4. CDR3 size: 14 residues. Germline V CDR1 and CDR2: MNHEY, SMNVEV (reference sequence). CDR3 sequence: CASSRDRGRNEQYF. CDR3 DNA sequence: TGTGCCAGCAGTCGGGACAGGGGGCGAAACGAGCAGTACTTC.

This clone was observed a handful of times. This chain uses TRBV19 with TRBJ1-6; D gene uncertain. The V gene lost 4 bases and the J gene lost 2 bases, with 9 bases spanning the gap. CDR1 LNHDA and CDR2 SQIVND come from the germline V gene (reference sequence). This CDR3 region has 15 residues. The CDR3 reads CASSTVETYNSPLHF. The CDR3 region has the DNA TGTGCCAGTAGTACTGTGGAGACCTATAATTCACCCCTCCACTTT. Drawing the rest from reference TRBV19 and TRBJ1-6, the complete variable domain is DGGITQSPKYLFRKEGQNVTLSCEQNLNHDAMYWYRQDPGQGLRLIYYSQIVNDFQKGDIAEGYSVSREKKESFPLTVTSAQKNPTAFYLCASSTVETYNSPLHFGNGTRLTVT.

The J gene is TRBJ2-2, the V gene TRBV11-2; no firm D call. From germline, CDR1 is SGHAT and CDR2 FQNNGV. This CDR3 has 14 residues. V lost 1 base, J lost 4 bases, and 7 bases lay in between. CDR3 DNA: TGTGCCAGCAGCTTAGTCGAGAGCACCGGGGAGCTGTTTTTT. It codes for CASSLVESTGELFF.

V gene TRBV19 combines with J gene TRBJ2-4; no clear D. The germline CDR1 and CDR2 sequences are LNHDA and SQIVND (reference sequence). V lost 6 bases, J lost 0 bases, and 6 bases lay in between. The CDR3 has 13 residues. CDR3 region: CASSAIAKNIQYF. CDR3 bases: TGTGCCAGTAGCGCTATAGCCAAAAACATTCAGTACTTC.

The CDR3, as DNA: TGTGCCAGCGGGACAGGGAGTTCCTATAATTCACCCCTCCACTTT. Its translation: CASGTGSSYNSPLHF. The chain combines TRBV9 with TRBJ1-6; 9 positions match TRBD1. V lost 7 bases, J lost 1 base, and 3 bases stayed unmatched. This CDR3 has 15 amino acids. The germline CDR1 and CDR2 sequences are SGDLS and YYNGEE.

The CDR3 DNA reads as TGTGCCAGCAGCGGGCTAAGGGGCCCCCTCCACTTT. This gives the protein CASSGLRGPLHF. The rearrangement links TRBV21-1 to TRBJ1-6; the D call TRBD1 from the table was never checked on the DNA. TRBV21-1 is given as a pseudogene. There are 12 residues in the CDR3.